The entry that follows covers one TCR beta chain sequence. This entry comes from a study of blood T cell repertoires in COVID-19. On the study more broadly: COVID-19 samples collected from the United States, Italy and Spain covered acute and convalescent phases. Sample material is recorded as cDNA or gDNA derived from T cells, B-cell-depleted T cells, or PBMCs.

Authors' analysis steps: Reference gene primer amplification gave nucleated cell count estimates. Data came from immunoSEQ multiplex PCR; TCRdb stores just in-frame clones and leaves some out. V, J and clone size are those of that table, while D and trimming were read from the DNA. Among about 210,000 clones listed, about 83% were seen once. V was cut by 0 bases and J by 4 bases, with 7 bases left in between. This CDR3 comprises 14 residues. CDR1 and CDR2 (germline): SGHRS, YFSETQ. The sample comprised peripheral blood. The genes are TRBV5-1 and TRBJ1-4, with unresolved D. This receptor was taken from a woman in her 50s with active or convalescent COVID-19. The CDR3 DNA sequence: TGCGCCAGCAGCTTGGCGGCGGATAATGAAAAACTGTTTTTT. Protein: CASSLAADNEKLFF.